This T cell receptor (beta chain) was recorded in a study of beta chain features in type 1 diabetes. General observations from the study: The study found that naive, central memory and Treg TCRB repertoires appeared more similar in patients than in healthy donors. Among type 1 diabetes patients, VDJ junctions had fewer insertions and more deletions. Shorter TCRB CDR3s, moderately but significantly so, marked every one of the four CD4+ subsets in Type 1 diabetes patients.

With respect to this clone: The target antigen is unknown.

Since all of the isolated RNA was reverse transcribed, expressed TCRB transcripts were what got sequenced. Libraries were prepared by immunoSEQ multiplex PCR; TCRdb keeps only in-frame clonotypes and omits some of them. The data contain 120,000 or so clones, about a sixth of them singletons. CDR1 is SGHNT, CDR2 YENEEA, per germline. V was pared by 4 bases and J by 7 bases, with 14 bases between. This CDR3 is built from 13 residues. Sequences were obtained from central memory CD4+ T cells from blood. The TCR comes from a man aged 25-45 years with type 1 diabetes. The rearrangement uses TRBV11-3 and TRBJ2-7; maybe TRBD2 (6 bases). In DNA, the CDR3 is TGTGCCAGCAGCTCACTAGGCGCGGGAGAGCAGTACTTC. Protein: CASSSLGAGEQYF.